The T cell receptor beta chain described here comes from a study of OX40 agonist ivuxolimab in advanced cancers. Study context: Three patients responded partially, comprising one with hepatocellular carcinoma and two with cutaneous melanoma.

Produced via immunoSEQ multiplex PCR; TCRdb's table is partial and in-frame only. The table includes approximately 72,000 clones, approximately 82% detected once. Deletions cut 3 bases from V and 0 bases from J, with 11 bases between. The CDR3 consists of 16 residues. Germline CDR1 and CDR2: MDHEN and SYDVKM. Study observations and caveats: CD4+ T cells averaged fewer expanded clones than CD8+ T cells. Among the lowest levels of clonal expansion were found in partial responders at 0.1-3.0 mg/kg.

In its sample, this clone was seen once. Its antigen is not identified. The sample was CD4+ or CD8+ T cells sorted from blood, taken in a trial of the OX40 agonist ivuxolimab. The J gene is TRBJ2-2, the V gene TRBV28, with D maybe TRBD2 (6 bases). The receptor's source is an adult with an advanced solid tumor such as melanoma, head and neck, liver or kidney cancer. CDR3 sequence reads: CASSFTRLANTGELFF. CDR3 nucleotide sequence: TGTGCCAGCAGTTTCACCCGACTAGCGAACACCGGGGAGCTGTTTTTT.